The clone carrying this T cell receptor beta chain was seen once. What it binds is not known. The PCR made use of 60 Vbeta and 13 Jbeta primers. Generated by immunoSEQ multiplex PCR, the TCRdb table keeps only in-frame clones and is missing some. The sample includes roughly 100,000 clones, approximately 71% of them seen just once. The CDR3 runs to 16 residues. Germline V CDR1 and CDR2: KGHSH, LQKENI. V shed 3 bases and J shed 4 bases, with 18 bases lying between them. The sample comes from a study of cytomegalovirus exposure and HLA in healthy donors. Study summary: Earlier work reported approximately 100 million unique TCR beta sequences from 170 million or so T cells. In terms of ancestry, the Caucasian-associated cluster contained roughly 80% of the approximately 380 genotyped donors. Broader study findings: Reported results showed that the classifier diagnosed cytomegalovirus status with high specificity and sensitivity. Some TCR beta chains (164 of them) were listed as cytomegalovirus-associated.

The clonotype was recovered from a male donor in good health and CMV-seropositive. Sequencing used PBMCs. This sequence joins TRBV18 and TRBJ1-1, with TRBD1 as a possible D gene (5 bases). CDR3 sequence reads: CASSPSRWPGVTEAFF. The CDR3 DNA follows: TGTGCCAGCTCACCCTCAAGATGGCCGGGGGTCACTGAAGCTTTCTTT.